The entry below describes one T cell receptor (beta chain). The antigen is undetermined. Semi-nested PCR with Nested Universal Primer A followed constant-region reverse priming of full-length variable regions. TCRdb re-called the 5' RACE reads through MiXCR, storing one row per CDR3 protein. This sample has 45,000 to 60,000 distinct CDR3 sequences; approximately 23% occur once, and the top ten carry 3.2%. Naive CD4+ cells had CD25+ Tregs removed. In germline, CDR1 is SGHRS, CDR2 YFSETQ. The ends were cut back, 0 bases at V and 7 bases at J, with 11 bases in the middle. This CDR3 region has 14 residues. Study-wide results and limits: Tumor Treg TCRs overlapped most with tumor naive CD4+ cells. In terms of TCR gene usage, tumor memory CD4+ T cells clustered together with blood and lymph node memory CD4+ cells, as well as with lymph node naive CD4+ cells.

What was sequenced was tumor-infiltrating naive CD4+ T cells sorted from the breast tumor. Subset specified: naive CD4+ T cells, CD4+CD45RA+CD25-. The J gene is TRBJ2-1, the V gene TRBV5-1; perhaps TRBD1 as D (6 bases). This sequence was found in a female donor with breast cancer. CDR3: CASSLAVRGNEQFF. The DNA of the CDR3 is TGCGCCAGCAGCTTGGCCGTGAGGGGGAATGAGCAGTTCTTC.